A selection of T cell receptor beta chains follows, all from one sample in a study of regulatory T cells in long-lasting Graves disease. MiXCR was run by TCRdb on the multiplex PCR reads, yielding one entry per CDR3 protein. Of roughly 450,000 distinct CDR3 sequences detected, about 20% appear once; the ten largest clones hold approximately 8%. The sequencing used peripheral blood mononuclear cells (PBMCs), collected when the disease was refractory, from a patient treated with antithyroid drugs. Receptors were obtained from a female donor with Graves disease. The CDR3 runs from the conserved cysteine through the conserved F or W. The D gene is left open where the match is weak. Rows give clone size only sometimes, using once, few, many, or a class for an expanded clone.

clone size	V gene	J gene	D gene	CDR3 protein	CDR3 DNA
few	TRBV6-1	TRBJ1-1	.	CASSEFGGISRTEAFF	TGTGCCAGCAGTGAGTTTGGGGGGATCAGTCGGACTGAAGCTTTCTTT
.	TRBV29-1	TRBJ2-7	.	CSVEEGTYEPYF	TGCAGCGTTGAAGAGGGCACGTACGAGCCGTACTTC
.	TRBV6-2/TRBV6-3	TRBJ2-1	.	CASSFGDYNEQFF	TGTGCCAGCAGTTTTGGAGATTACAATGAGCAGTTCTTC
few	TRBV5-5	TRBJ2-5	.	CASSLLWGHETQYF	TGTGCCAGCAGCCTATTATGGGGGCATGAGACCCAGTACTTC
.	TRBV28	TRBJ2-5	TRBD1	CASRGTAIKKYF	TGTGCCAGCAGGGGGACAGCAATAAAAAAGTACTTC
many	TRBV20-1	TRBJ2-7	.	CSARWDEQYF	TGCAGTGCTAGGTGGGACGAGCAGTACTTC
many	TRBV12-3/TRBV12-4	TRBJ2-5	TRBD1	CASSFLKETGAETQYF	TGTGCCAGCAGTTTTCTAAAAGAAACAGGGGCAGAGACCCAGTACTTC
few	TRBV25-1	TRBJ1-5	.	CASLRTAHQPQHF	TGTGCCAGCCTCCGGACGGCTCATCAGCCCCAGCATTTT
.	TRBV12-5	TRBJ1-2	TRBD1	CASGFSVWRDRGEYSNYGYTF	TGTGCTAGTGGTTTTTCCGTATGGAGGGACAGGGGCGAATATAGTAACTATGGCTACACCTTC
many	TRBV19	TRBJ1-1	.	CASSTMRTAMNTEAFF	TGTGCCAGTAGTACCATGCGGACGGCTATGAACACTGAAGCTTTCTTT
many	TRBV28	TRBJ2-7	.	CASSLAAGVEQYF	TGTGCCAGCAGTTTAGCCGCAGGGGTCGAGCAGTACTTC
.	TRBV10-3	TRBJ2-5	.	CATRNTGIVGETQYF	TGTGCCACCCGAAATACAGGGATTGTAGGGGAGACCCAGTACTTC
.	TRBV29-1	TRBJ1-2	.	CSAAPGGGHGYTF	TGCAGCGCTGCCCCGGGGGGGGGGCATGGCTACACCTTC
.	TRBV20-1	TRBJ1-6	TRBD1	CSARRDSRGNSPLHF	TGCAGTGCTAGAAGGGACAGCAGAGGGAATTCACCCCTCCACTTT
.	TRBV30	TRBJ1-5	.	CAWNTGGNSNQPQHF	TGTGCCTGGAACACTGGCGGGAATAGCAATCAGCCCCAGCATTTT
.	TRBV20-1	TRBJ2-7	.	CSARDHKTDYEQYF	TGCAGTGCTAGAGATCATAAGACAGACTACGAGCAGTACTTC
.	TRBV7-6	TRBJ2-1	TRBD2	CASSFRGRDEQFF	TGTGCCAGCAGCTTTCGGGGGAGGGATGAGCAGTTCTTC
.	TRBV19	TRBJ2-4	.	CASSIKASIQYF	TGTGCCAGTAGTATAAAGGCGAGCATTCAGTACTTC
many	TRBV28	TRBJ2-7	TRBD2	CASSFGSGRGYEQYF	TGTGCCAGCAGTTTTGGTAGCGGGAGGGGATACGAGCAGTACTTC
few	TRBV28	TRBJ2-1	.	CASSKPNREYNEQFF	TGTGCCAGCAGTAAGCCTAACAGAGAATACAATGAGCAGTTCTTC
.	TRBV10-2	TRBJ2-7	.	CASSESFRQSYEQYF	TGCGCCAGCAGTGAGTCATTCAGACAGTCCTACGAGCAGTACTTC
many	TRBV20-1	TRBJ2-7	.	CSAIEAIRDRTYEQYF	TGCAGTGCTATTGAGGCTATCCGGGACCGTACCTACGAGCAGTACTTC
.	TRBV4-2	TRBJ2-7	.	CASSQDVRSLEQYF	TGTGCCAGCAGCCAAGATGTGAGATCATTGGAGCAGTACTTC
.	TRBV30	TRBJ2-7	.	CAWSLDEVSYEQYF	TGTGCCTGGAGTCTGGACGAAGTCTCCTACGAGCAGTACTTC
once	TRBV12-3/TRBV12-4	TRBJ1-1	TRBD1	CASSPSGRGRSIEAFF	TGTGCCAGCAGTCCCTCGGGTAGGGGGCGGTCCATTGAAGCTTTCTTT
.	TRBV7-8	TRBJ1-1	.	CASSLVGEGSTEAFF	TGTGCCAGCAGCTTAGTCGGGGAAGGGAGCACTGAAGCTTTCTTT
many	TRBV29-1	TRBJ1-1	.	CSVDDLGNTEAFF	TGCAGCGTTGACGACCTCGGGAACACTGAAGCTTTCTTT
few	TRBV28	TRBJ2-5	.	CASSSVPEQETQYF	TGTGCCAGCAGTTCCGTCCCGGAACAAGAGACCCAGTACTTC
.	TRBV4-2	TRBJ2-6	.	CASSQDGGFASGANVLTF	TGTGCCAGCAGCCAAGATGGGGGATTCGCCTCTGGGGCCAACGTCCTGACTTTC
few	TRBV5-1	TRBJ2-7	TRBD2	CASSLRGDSRDEQYF	TGCGCCAGCAGCTTGCGGGGGGATTCTCGGGACGAGCAGTACTTC
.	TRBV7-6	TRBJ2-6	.	CASSSRGGLSGANVLTF	TGTGCCAGCAGCTCCAGAGGTGGGCTCTCTGGGGCCAACGTCCTGACTTTC
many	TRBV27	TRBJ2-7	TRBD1	CASMGTGIYEQYF	TGTGCCAGCATGGGGACAGGGATCTACGAGCAGTACTTC
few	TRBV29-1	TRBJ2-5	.	CSVESREREETQYF	TGCAGCGTTGAAAGTCGGGAGAGGGAAGAGACCCAGTACTTC
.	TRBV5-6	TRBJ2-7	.	CASSGYPNYEQYF	TGTGCCAGCAGCGGTTACCCCAACTACGAGCAGTACTTC
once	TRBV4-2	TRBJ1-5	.	CASSQGRGRGSNQPQHF	TGTGCCAGCAGCCAAGGTCGCGGGAGAGGGAGCAATCAGCCCCAGCATTTT
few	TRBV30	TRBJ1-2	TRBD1	CAWSRQGGFKGGTF	TGTGCCTGGAGTAGACAGGGGGGATTCAAGGGCGGAACCTTC
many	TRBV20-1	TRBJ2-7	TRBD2	CSARLTSGSSYEQYF	TGCAGTGCTAGATTGACTAGCGGGAGCTCCTACGAGCAGTACTTC
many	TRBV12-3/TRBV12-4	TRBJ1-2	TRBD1	CASTVDRGPGYTF	TGTGCCAGCACCGTAGACAGGGGGCCTGGCTACACCTTC
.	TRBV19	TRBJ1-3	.	CATATGNGNTIYF	TGTGCCACCGCAACAGGGAATGGAAACACCATATATTTT
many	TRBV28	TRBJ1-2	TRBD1	CASSSNRGWNYGYTF	TGTGCCAGCAGTTCTAACAGGGGATGGAACTATGGCTACACCTTC
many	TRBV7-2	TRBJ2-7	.	CASSLGGVSPYEQYF	TGTGCCAGCAGCTTAGGTGGGGTTAGTCCCTACGAGCAGTACTTC
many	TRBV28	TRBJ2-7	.	CASSLSPGEEQYF	TGTGCCAGCAGTCTCTCCCCCGGGGAAGAGCAGTACTTC
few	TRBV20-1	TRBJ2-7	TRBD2	CSARDVAREGYEQYF	TGCAGTGCTAGAGATGTAGCGCGGGAGGGCTACGAGCAGTACTTC
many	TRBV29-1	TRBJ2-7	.	CSVKHNTYEQYF	TGCAGCGTTAAACATAATACCTACGAGCAGTACTTC
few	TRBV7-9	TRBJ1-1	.	CASRPMDGGAFF	TGTGCCAGCAGACCAATGGACGGTGGGGCTTTCTTT
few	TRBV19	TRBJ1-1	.	CASRDEMENTEAFF	TGTGCCAGTAGAGACGAAATGGAGAACACTGAAGCTTTCTTT
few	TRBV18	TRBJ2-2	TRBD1	CASSLGTDRTGELFF	TGTGCCAGCTCACTAGGGACAGACAGAACCGGGGAGCTGTTTTTT
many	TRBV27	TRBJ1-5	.	CASSLSLRSNQPQHF	TGTGCCAGCAGTTTATCCCTTAGGAGCAATCAGCCCCAGCATTTT
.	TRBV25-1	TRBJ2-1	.	CASSDSGGYNEQFF	TGTGCCAGCAGTGACTCCGGAGGGTACAATGAGCAGTTCTTC
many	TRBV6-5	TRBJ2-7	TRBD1	CASSYGAGGPYEQYF	TGTGCCAGCAGTTACGGGGCAGGGGGCCCCTACGAGCAGTACTTC
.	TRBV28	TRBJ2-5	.	CASSFIRETQYF	TGTGCCAGCAGTTTTATTAGGGAGACCCAGTACTTC